Below are 20 T cell receptor beta chains sequenced from a single sample in a study of cytomegalovirus exposure and HLA in healthy donors. The primer mix had 60 Vbeta and 13 Jbeta primers. Data came from immunoSEQ multiplex PCR; TCRdb stores just in-frame clones and leaves some out. The sample has around 130,000 clones; approximately 82% are singletons. The sequenced sample consisted of PBMCs. The origin of the receptors is a woman under 30 in good health and CMV-seropositive.

The rearrangement uses TRBV10-3 and TRBJ1-1; maybe TRBD1 (6 bases). Germline loops: CDR1 ENHRY, CDR2 SYGVKD. Between the trimmed V and J ends, which lost 7 bases and 4 bases, there was a span of 13 bases. The CDR3 length is 13 residues. The CDR3 sequence is CAITSRGGTEAFF. The CDR3 coding sequence is TGTGCCATCACGAGCAGGGGCGGCACTGAAGCTTTCTTT.

The chain has TRBV29-1 and TRBJ1-1; 11 nucleotides match TRBD1. The length of the CDR3 is 12 residues. Germline CDR1 reads SQVTM; CDR2 reads ANQGSEA. The CDR3 loop reads CSSGTGGTEAFF. CDR3 coding DNA: TGCAGTTCTGGGACAGGGGGCACTGAAGCTTTCTTT.

This clone turned up a few times. The rearrangement joins TRBV19 to TRBJ2-2; no reliable D call. Germline lookup yields CDR1 LNHDA and CDR2 SQIVND (reference sequence). The CDR3 covers 15 residues. The ends were cut back, 10 bases at V and 1 base at J, with 16 bases in the middle. The CDR3, as DNA: TGTGCCACGAGGTTGGGTTACGGGAACACCGGGGAGCTGTTTTTT. Translated, it gives CATRLGYGNTGELFF.

The rearrangement uses TRBV5-1 and TRBJ2-5, with 13 bases identical to TRBD2. Looked up from germline, CDR1 is SGHRS and CDR2 is YFSETQ. CDR3 length equals 18 residues. V lost 3 bases to trimming and J lost 4 bases; unmatched junction nucleotides: 12. The DNA for the CDR3 is TGCGCCAGCAGCTATGGGACTAGCGGGGACGCACGGGGAGAGACCCAGTACTTC. Protein product: CASSYGTSGDARGETQYF.

The V and J genes are TRBV12-1 and TRBJ1-1; the table's D call, TRBD1, was not checked against the DNA. TRBV12-1 is a documented pseudogene. The CDR3 spans 17 residues. As DNA, the CDR3 is TGTGCCAGCAGCTTTGAAGGCAGGGGGCGCCTTTGGACTGAAGCTTTCTTT. Protein product: CASSFEGRGRLWTEAFF.

CDR3 DNA sequence: TGTGCCAGCAGCCGCGGGCGCTTGCCAGATACGCAGTATTTT. Translation: CASSRGRLPDTQYF. The gene calls are TRBV6-5 and TRBJ2-3, with a weak D call TRBD2 (5 bases). Germline CDR1 is MNHEY and CDR2 is SVGAGI. V was clipped by 6 bases and J by 4 bases, with 14 bases between them. CDR3 length: 14 amino acids.

The chain recombines TRBV19 with TRBJ1-5; D is ambiguous. This CDR3 region has 15 residues. In germline, CDR1 is LNHDA, CDR2 SQIVND (reference sequence). The V and J ends lost 1 base and 0 bases respectively, with 7 bases between them. Here the CDR3 reads CASSIAGRSNQPQHF. CDR3 nucleotide sequence: TGTGCCAGTAGTATAGCGGGTCGTAGCAATCAGCCCCAGCATTTT.

The chain links TRBV9 to TRBJ1-2; 7 nucleotides match TRBD1. The germline V gene encodes CDR1 SGDLS and CDR2 YYNGEE. This CDR3 is 16 amino acids long. After removal of 0 bases from V and 8 bases from J, the junction contained 13 bases not matched to a gene. As DNA, the CDR3 is TGTGCCAGCAGCGTAGCTACAGGGGACGAGGGGGGAGGCTACACCTTC. Translating it yields CASSVATGDEGGGYTF.

This chain links TRBV4-1 with TRBJ2-5; possibly TRBD2 for D (5 bases). V was clipped by 0 bases and J by 5 bases, with 19 bases between them. In germline, CDR1 is MGHRA, CDR2 YSYEKL. This CDR3 comprises 17 residues. The CDR3 here is CASSQDHMSRTRETQYF. The CDR3 bases are TGCGCCAGCAGCCAAGATCATATGTCGAGGACTCGGGAGACCCAGTACTTC.

V is TRBV5-6 and J is TRBJ2-3; no clear D. The ends were cut back, 3 bases at V and 7 bases at J, with 6 bases in the middle. The CDR3 runs to 11 residues. The germline CDR1 and CDR2 sequences are SGHDT and YYEEEE. The CDR3 reads CASSSLNTQYF. In DNA form, the CDR3 reads TGTGCCAGCAGCTCCCTAAATACGCAGTATTTT. Full variable domain (missing parts from reference TRBV5-6 and TRBJ2-3): DAGVTQSPTHLIKTRGQQVTLRCSPKSGHDTVSWYQQALGQGPQFIFQYYEEEERQRGNFPDRFSGHQFPNYSSELNVNALLLGDSALYLCASSSLNTQYFGPGTRLTVL.

The chain links TRBV7-9 to TRBJ1-3; TRBD1 matches at 12 bases. The length of the CDR3 is 17 residues. CDR1 is SEHNR and CDR2 is FQNEAQ in the germline V gene (reference sequence). The V segment lost 4 bases and the J segment 0 bases; nucleotides outside the gene matches: 4. CDR3 protein: CASSSGTGGDSGNTIYF. CDR3 DNA sequence: TGTGCCAGCAGCTCGGGGACAGGGGGCGACTCTGGAAACACCATATATTTT.

This chain connects TRBV11-2 to TRBJ2-7; 11 bases are shared with TRBD2. V gave up 4 bases and J gave up 5 bases; unmatched junction bases: 4. This CDR3 region has 14 residues. Germline CDR1 reads SGHAT; CDR2 reads FQNNGV. This CDR3 reads CASSSLAGGNEQYF. For the CDR3, the DNA is TGTGCCAGCAGCTCCCTAGCGGGGGGAAACGAGCAGTACTTC.

This chain links TRBV2 with TRBJ2-2, with TRBD2 matching over 8 bases. Germline V gene data show CDR1 as SNHLY and CDR2 as FYNNEI. The ends lost 6 bases at V and 4 bases at J; junction bases unmatched: 7. The CDR3 is made up of 15 amino acids. CDR3 loop: CASRASGGATGELFF. Here the CDR3 DNA reads TGTGCCAGCAGGGCCAGCGGGGGTGCCACCGGGGAGCTGTTTTTT.

This clone was recorded only once. The chain uses TRBV2 and TRBJ2-2; 7 bases align to TRBD1. CDR3 length: 15 amino acids. The V and J ends lost 5 bases and 1 base, in that order; junction bases with no gene match: 4. Germline lookup yields CDR1 SNHLY and CDR2 FYNNEI. The CDR3 DNA sequence: TGTGCCAGCAGTAACAGGGGTGGGAACACCGGGGAGCTGTTTTTT. Its protein is CASSNRGGNTGELFF.

The rearrangement joins TRBV4-1 to TRBJ1-2; D is possibly TRBD1 (5 bases). Trimming took off 0 bases at V and 3 bases at J, with 17 bases between the two ends. The CDR3 has 17 amino acids. Germline CDR1 reads MGHRA; CDR2 reads YSYEKL. The CDR3 sequence: CASSQEARLQDDYGYTF. The CDR3 DNA reads TGCGCCAGCAGCCAAGAGGCACGGCTACAGGATGACTATGGCTACACCTTC.

This rearrangement joins TRBV25-1 to TRBJ1-1, with D maybe TRBD1 (5 bases). The CDR3 covers 14 residues. Germline CDR1 MGHDK, CDR2 SYGVNS. V lost 3 bases and J lost 11, with 19 bases in between. In DNA form, the CDR3 reads TGTGCCAGCAGTGATTTAAATATAGGAGGGACTGCTTTCTTT. Translation: CASSDLNIGGTAFF.

In this sample, this clone turned up once. The rearrangement uses TRBV10-1 and TRBJ1-5, with D maybe TRBD1 (5 bases). CDR3 size: 17 residues. Per the germline V gene, CDR1 is WNHNN and CDR2 is SYGVQD (reference sequence). V was pared by 7 bases and J by 0 bases, with 19 bases between. CDR3 nucleotides: TGCGCCAGCAACCCCCCGACAGAACCTTATAGCAATCAGCCCCAGCATTTT. Its translation is CASNPPTEPYSNQPQHF.

This rearrangement joins TRBV6-6 to TRBJ2-7; 7 nucleotides match TRBD1. This CDR3 comprises 14 residues. Germline V gene data show CDR1 as MNHNY and CDR2 as SVGAGI (reference sequence). The ends lost 10 bases at V and 0 bases at J; junction bases unmatched: 9. CDR3 in amino acids: CATSRGQNSYEQYF. The CDR3 region has the DNA TGTGCCACCTCAAGGGGACAGAACTCCTACGAGCAGTACTTC.

This rearrangement joins TRBV7-6 to TRBJ2-3; D perhaps matches TRBD2 (5 bases). V lost 1 base and J 2 bases, leaving 7 bases between the germline ends. The germline V gene encodes CDR1 SGHVS and CDR2 FNYEAQ. The CDR3 is 14 amino acids. The DNA of the CDR3 is TGTGCCAGCAGCTTAGGACGGGACACAGATACGCAGTATTTT. It is translated as CASSLGRDTDTQYF.

The chain carries TRBV4-1 and TRBJ1-5; D remains unclear. CDR1 and CDR2 from the germline V gene are MGHRA and YSYEKL. Deletions cut 3 bases from V and 6 bases from J, with 15 bases between. This CDR3 is 15 amino acids long. Here the CDR3 reads CASSHDWTGSQPQHF. The DNA of the CDR3 is TGCGCCAGCAGCCACGACTGGACGGGGAGTCAGCCCCAGCATTTT.